A single sample gave rise to the 25 T cell receptor beta chains below, sequenced in a study of post-analysis software for immune sequencing data. The TCR beta cDNA libraries contained unique molecular identifiers. Each CDR3 protein is one row after TCRdb ran MiXCR on the PCR reads. The sample lists approximately 360,000 distinct CDR3 sequences, 30% to 45% occurring once. These receptors' targets are unknown. Study-wide results and caveats: Included in a set of about five TRBV segments more frequent in patients than controls were TRBV5-6, TRBV5-1 and TRBV20-1.

The sample consisted of blood. The source is a girl aged 5 to 17 with multiple sclerosis.

This chain joins TRBV4-3 and TRBJ1-4; 8 positions agree with TRBD1. Germline V gene lookup returns CDR1 LGHNA and CDR2 YSLEER. V trimming: 4 bases; J trimming: 6 bases; junction bases outside the gene matches: 7. The CDR3 runs 15 residues. The CDR3 loop is CASSRRTGTDEKLFF. DNA for the CDR3: TGCGCCAGCAGCCGCCGGACAGGGACGGATGAAAAACTGTTTTTT.

This clonotype was picked up a small number of times. This chain connects TRBV6-5 to TRBJ2-1, with 14 bases that match TRBD2. The V segment lost 8 bases and the J segment 9 bases; nucleotides outside the gene matches: 12. Germline CDR1 MNHEY, CDR2 SVGAGI. The CDR3 consists of 16 residues. The CDR3 loop reads CASGVGTSGGPGEQFF. The DNA of the CDR3 is TGTGCCAGCGGAGTCGGGACTAGCGGGGGCCCTGGTGAGCAGTTCTTC.

This clonotype was recorded a few times. The rearrangement uses TRBV5-1 and TRBJ2-7; D is ambiguous. The better agreement between TRBJ2-5 and the DNA end casts doubt on the J call. The CDR3 length is 11 residues. Germline lookup yields CDR1 SGHRS and CDR2 YFSETQ. For the CDR3, the DNA is TGCGCCAGCAGCGACTGGGAGACCCAGTACTTC. It is translated as CASSDWETQYF.

Ten or more counts support this clonotype. The chain carries TRBV4-1 and TRBJ2-1; 7 positions match TRBD2. The CDR3 runs 17 residues. The junction had 10 bases not matched to a gene; V was cut back by 4 bases and J by 1 base. CDR1 is MGHRA, CDR2 YSYEKL, per germline. CDR3 sequence (DNA): TGCGCCAGCAGCCCCAATCAGCGGGGCCGGTCCTACAATGAGCAGTTCTTC. As protein: CASSPNQRGRSYNEQFF.

This rearrangement joins TRBV15 to TRBJ2-2; the match to TRBD2 covers 10 bases. Trimming removed 11 bases from V and 6 bases from J; junction bases left unmatched: 9. The V gene's germline CDR1 is LNHNV and CDR2 YYDKDF (reference sequence). The CDR3 spans 14 residues. The CDR3 loop reads CAAQRGGVAGELFF. CDR3 bases: TGTGCCGCACAGCGGGGGGGCGTCGCCGGGGAGCTGTTTTTT.

This clonotype was detected only a few times. The chain carries TRBV4-1 and TRBJ2-4; 8 bases match TRBD2. Judging by the DNA end, TRBJ2-7 fits better; the J call may be wrong. Looked up from germline, CDR1 is MGHRA and CDR2 is YSYEKL. CDR3 size: 15 residues. CDR3 amino acids: CASSQDWAGGYEQYF. For the CDR3, the DNA is TGCGCCAGCAGCCAAGATTGGGCGGGGGGCTACGAGCAGTACTTC.

This clonotype was counted only a few times. The genes are TRBV27 and TRBJ2-3, with TRBD2 identical over 13 bases. With V trimmed by 5 bases and J by 2 bases, 7 bases remained unmatched. This CDR3 has 17 residues. Germline values: CDR1 MNHEY, CDR2 SMNVEV (reference sequence). This CDR3 reads CASSPPGLAGNTDTQYF. The CDR3 DNA sequence: TGTGCCAGCAGTCCTCCGGGACTAGCGGGGAACACAGATACGCAGTATTTT.

The chain combines TRBV20-1 with TRBJ2-1, with TRBD2 as a possible D gene (5 bases). Germline assignment: CDR1 DFQATT and CDR2 SNEGSKA (reference sequence). The CDR3 has 13 amino acids. The germline V and J ends were trimmed by 1 base and 7 bases, with 11 bases remaining between them. CDR3 sequence reads: CSARGTAWNEQFF. The CDR3 DNA follows: TGCAGTGCTAGAGGGACTGCCTGGAATGAGCAGTTCTTC.

The rearrangement links TRBV7-9 to TRBJ1-2; 7 bases agree with TRBD1. V lost 5 bases to trimming and J lost 4 bases; unmatched junction nucleotides: 10. This CDR3 has 15 amino acids. Germline V gene data show CDR1 as SEHNR and CDR2 as FQNEAQ (reference sequence). The CDR3 bases are TGTGCCAGCAGCGCCACAGCGGGACAGCGCTATGGCTACACCTTC. It yields the protein CASSATAGQRYGYTF.

The count of this clonotype is one. The chain joins TRBV7-9 to TRBJ1-6; no definite D call. V was trimmed by 5 bases and J by 7 bases, leaving 12 bases between them. From germline, CDR1 is SEHNR and CDR2 FQNEAQ (reference sequence). The CDR3 runs to 14 residues. The CDR3 region has the DNA TGTGCCAGCAGCGGAGACGGTATCAATTCACCCCTCCACTTT. As protein: CASSGDGINSPLHF. Supplemented by reference TRBV7-9 and TRBJ1-6, the full variable domain reads DTGVSQNPRHKITKRGQNVTFRCDPISEHNRLYWYRQTLGQGPEFLTYFQNEAQLEKSRLLSDRFSAERPKGSFSTLEIQRTEQGDSAMYLCASSGDGINSPLHFGNGTRLTVT.

The rearrangement uses TRBV6-6 and TRBJ1-1, with D uncertain. CDR3 size: 14 residues. V was shortened by 5 bases and J by 4 bases, with 14 bases between the two germline ends. The V gene's germline CDR1 is MNHNY and CDR2 SVGAGI (reference sequence). The CDR3 coding sequence is TGTGCCAGCAGTCCCGCCCGGGGAGGCACTGAAGCTTTCTTT. Residues: CASSPARGGTEAFF.

Notes on this clonotype: A much larger clone lies a single base off, so this may be a read error. The chain carries TRBV6-6 and TRBJ2-7, with TRBD1 matching 7 bases. The CDR3 has 12 amino acids. CDR1 MNHNY and CDR2 SVGAGI come from the germline V gene (reference sequence). Unmatched junction bases numbered 9, after V lost 6 bases and J lost 10 bases. The CDR3 region has the DNA TGTGCCAGCAGATCAGGGGGAGAGGCCCAGTACTTC. Translation: CASRSGGEAQYF.

The chain links TRBV4-1 to TRBJ1-5, with D uncertain. V was cut by 4 bases and J by 0 bases, with 10 bases left in between. CDR3 length equals 15 residues. Germline CDR1 is MGHRA and CDR2 is YSYEKL. The CDR3, as DNA: TGCGCCAGCAGCCCTAATCAATATAGCAATCAGCCCCAGCATTTT. It translates to CASSPNQYSNQPQHF.

The V call is TRBV20-1, the J call TRBJ2-7; 12 nucleotides align to TRBD2. The germline gives CDR1 DFQATT, CDR2 SNEGSKA (reference sequence). The CDR3 runs to 13 residues. The CDR3 DNA reads TGCTCCGGGACTAGCGGGTACTCCTACGAGCAGTACTTC. This encodes CSGTSGYSYEQYF.

This clonotype was counted only a few times. One end of the junction varies from germline; a read error may be responsible. The genes are TRBV14 and TRBJ2-7; D might be TRBD1 (6 bases). Germline V CDR1 and CDR2: SGHDN, FVKESK. The CDR3 is made up of 14 amino acids. Here the CDR3 reads CASSRTGQNYEQYF. CDR3 DNA sequence: TGTGCCAGTAGCCGAACGGGACAAAACTACGAGCAGTACTTC.

The chain couples TRBV12-3 or TRBV12-4 to TRBJ1-5; D call uncertain. This CDR3 is built from 12 residues. V was pared by 4 bases and J by 5 bases, with 6 bases between. The DNA for the CDR3 is TGTGCCAGCAGTTCACCTTATCAGCCCCAGCATTTT. Amino acids: CASSSPYQPQHF.

This sequence joins TRBV27 and TRBJ2-3, with D perhaps TRBD2 (7 bases). Germline V gene lookup returns CDR1 MNHEY and CDR2 SMNVEV (reference sequence). The V and J ends lost 6 bases and 6 bases respectively, with 13 bases between them. The CDR3 covers 13 residues. The CDR3 loop is CASRTGGWDTQYF. The CDR3 nucleotides are TGTGCCAGCAGAACGGGGGGCTGGGATACGCAGTATTTT.

The CDR3 here is CASRMGLGGYTF. The CDR3 region has the DNA TGTGCCAGCAGGATGGGCCTGGGAGGCTACACCTTC. This chain links TRBV6-5 with TRBJ1-2, with D unclear. Germline V gives CDR1 MNHEY, CDR2 SVGAGI. V lost 6 bases, J lost 8 bases, and 13 bases lay in between. The CDR3 has 12 residues.

This chain joins TRBV20-1 and TRBJ2-7; D is unresolved. Germline CDR1 DFQATT, CDR2 SNEGSKA (reference sequence). This CDR3 comprises 14 residues. With 5 bases removed from V and 1 base from J, the gap between germline ends came to 15 bases. The CDR3 nucleotides are TGCAGTGCTTCTCCCCCCGCGCCGTCCTACGAGCAGTACTTC. Translating it yields CSASPPAPSYEQYF.

This clonotype was counted many times. The V gene is TRBV4-1, the J gene TRBJ2-7, with D unresolved. Germline loops: CDR1 MGHRA, CDR2 YSYEKL. V lost 1 base and J 4 bases, leaving 14 bases between the germline ends. The CDR3 has 15 residues. Here the CDR3 reads CASSQVNADGYEQYF. The CDR3 DNA reads TGCGCCAGCAGCCAAGTTAACGCTGACGGGTACGAGCAGTACTTC.

This clonotype was counted a few times. The V call is TRBV10-3, the J call TRBJ2-1, with a weak D call TRBD2 (6 bases). Germline CDR1 reads ENHRY; CDR2 reads SYGVKD. This CDR3 has 17 residues. The V and J ends lost 3 bases and 4 bases respectively, with 19 bases between them. The CDR3 DNA reads TGTGCCATCAGTGATTCCTCCGGGGGTCTCCCATACAATGAGCAGTTCTTC. Translation: CAISDSSGGLPYNEQFF.

This clonotype is a singleton in its sample. An end of the junction differs from the germline gene, which may be a read error. The chain carries TRBV15 and TRBJ1-2; TRBD1 might be the D (6 bases). The CDR3 contains 16 residues. CDR1 and CDR2 (germline): LNHNV, YYDKDF (reference sequence). The CDR3 coding sequence is TGTGCCACCGGCAGCCTATTCAGGGGACTTGACTATGGCTACACCTTC. Translation: CATGSLFRGLDYGYTF. Full variable domain (remainder filled in from reference TRBV15 and TRBJ1-2): DAMVIQNPRYQVTQFGKPVTLSCSQTLNHNVMYWYQQKSSQAPKLLFHYYDKDFNNEADTPDNFQSRRPNTSFCFLDIRSPGLGDTAMYLCATGSLFRGLDYGYTFGSGTRLTVV.

This clonotype was seen more than once but under ten times. The chain is built from TRBV7-9 and TRBJ2-1; D is unresolved. The V gene lost 3 bases and the J gene lost 3 bases, with 3 bases spanning the gap. Germline CDR1 and CDR2: SEHNR and FQNEAQ (reference sequence). CDR3 length: 12 residues. DNA for the CDR3: TGTGCCAGCAGCTTGATCTACAATGAGCAGTTCTTC. Protein sequence: CASSLIYNEQFF.

This clonotype was counted only a few times. This chain links TRBV29-1 with TRBJ2-5; 11 nucleotides match TRBD2. Germline V CDR1 and CDR2: SQVTM, ANQGSEA. Losses at the gene ends were 4 bases for V and 5 bases for J; bases not matched to a gene: 9. This CDR3 region has 15 residues. The CDR3 sequence: CSVGWFSGGAETQYF. CDR3 bases: TGCAGCGTTGGCTGGTTTAGCGGGGGGGCCGAGACCCAGTACTTC.

V is TRBV27 and J is TRBJ1-2; 7 bases map to TRBD1. V dropped 7 bases and J dropped 6; count of bases not matched to a gene: 11. The CDR3 consists of 14 residues. The germline V gene encodes CDR1 MNHEY and CDR2 SMNVEV (reference sequence). DNA for the CDR3: TGTGCCAGCAAGCCCCTAGGGACAGACAATGGCTACACCTTC. It yields the protein CASKPLGTDNGYTF.